The next 30 T cell receptor beta chains were all read from a single sample in a study of T cell responses to AZD1222 COVID-19 vaccine. TCRdb's table, derived via immunoSEQ multiplex PCR, lists solely in-frame clones and lacks some. Of around 120,000 clones in the sample, 80% to 90% are singletons; the top ten hold more than 3%. Sequences were derived from peripheral blood, sampled on day 0 of MenACWY control vaccination. These receptors were obtained from an adult in good health.

This sequence joins TRBV29-1 and TRBJ2-1; perhaps TRBD2 as D (7 bases). Trimming left V 4 bases short and J 8 bases short, with 21 bases between. Germline V CDR1 and CDR2: SQVTM, ANQGSEA. The CDR3 spans 15 residues. CDR3 sequence reads: CSVAPSGGREDEQFF. The CDR3 bases are TGCAGCGTTGCCCCCTCCGGGGGCCGGGAGGATGAGCAGTTCTTC.

The CDR3 DNA reads TGTGCCAGCAGTGATTGGAGGGACGTGAACACTGAAGCTTTCTTT. Translation gives CASSDWRDVNTEAFF. The chain carries TRBV2 and TRBJ1-1; TRBD1 is a possible D gene (5 bases). Deletions cut 3 bases from V and 0 bases from J, with 11 bases between. The CDR3 runs to 15 residues. The V gene's germline CDR1 is SNHLY and CDR2 FYNNEI.

The chain combines TRBV5-1 with TRBJ1-1; 7 nucleotides line up with TRBD1. Germline V gives CDR1 SGHRS, CDR2 YFSETQ. V was clipped by 6 bases and J by 1 base; unmatched bases: 12. This CDR3 spans 16 amino acids. CDR3 amino acids: CASTRQGRLRNTEAFF. The CDR3, as DNA: TGCGCCAGCACCAGACAGGGAAGGCTTCGGAACACTGAAGCTTTCTTT.

The chain uses TRBV7-2 and TRBJ1-5; D ambiguous. The germline CDR1 and CDR2 sequences are SGHTA and FQGNSA. This CDR3 comprises 16 residues. Trimming took off 5 bases at V and 2 bases at J, with 16 bases between the two ends. The CDR3 spells CASSLRQVGGNQPQHF. CDR3 DNA: TGTGCCAGCAGCCTGCGACAAGTGGGAGGCAATCAGCCCCAGCATTTT.

The J gene is TRBJ1-4, the V gene TRBV7-8, with 11 bases fitting TRBD1. The CDR3 runs to 15 residues. Germline V gene sequence: CDR1 SGHVS, CDR2 FQNEAQ. V dropped 0 bases and J dropped 7; count of bases not matched to a gene: 1. CDR3 sequence: CASSLAGTGGEKLFF. The CDR3, as DNA: TGTGCCAGCAGCTTAGCAGGGACAGGGGGTGAAAAACTGTTTTTT. Filled out from reference TRBV7-8 and TRBJ1-4, the complete variable domain reads GAGVSQSPRYKVAKRGQDVALRCDPISGHVSLFWYQQALGQGPEFLTYFQNEAQLDKSGLPSDRFFAERPEGSVSTLKIQRTQQEDSAVYLCASSLAGTGGEKLFFGSGTQLSVL.

V is TRBV18 and J is TRBJ2-5; D may be TRBD2 (5 bases). CDR3 length: 14 amino acids. With 0 bases removed from V and 3 bases from J, the gap between germline ends came to 8 bases. Germline lookup yields CDR1 KGHSH and CDR2 LQKENI. CDR3 amino acids: CASSPPRREETQYF. Here the CDR3 DNA reads TGTGCCAGCTCACCACCGCGGCGGGAAGAGACCCAGTACTTC.

The gene calls are TRBV27 and TRBJ2-3; no definite D call. Germline CDR1 and CDR2: MNHEY and SMNVEV (reference sequence). With 2 bases removed from V and 0 bases from J, the gap between germline ends came to 12 bases. The CDR3 length is 16 residues. The CDR3 nucleotides are TGTGCCAGCAGTTTAGGTCGCCATTCTAGCACAGATACGCAGTATTTT. This encodes CASSLGRHSSTDTQYF.

V usage is TRBV5-5 and J usage is TRBJ1-1; TRBD1 might be the D (6 bases). Germline CDR1 reads SGHKS; CDR2 reads YYEKEE (reference sequence). Trimming stripped 0 bases from V and 6 bases from J, with 15 bases between. The CDR3 runs 15 residues. The CDR3 is CASSLEQPGVSEAFF. The CDR3 bases are TGTGCCAGCAGCTTGGAGCAACCAGGGGTCTCTGAAGCTTTCTTT.

The rearrangement joins TRBV7-9 to TRBJ2-1, with 9 bases identical to TRBD2. This CDR3 is built from 14 residues. Trimming at V came to 5 bases and at J to 8 bases, leaving 7 bases not matched to a gene. Germline V CDR1 and CDR2: SEHNR, FQNEAQ (reference sequence). CDR3 nucleotides: TGTGCCAGCAGCCGCGGGGGGGCGCTTGATGAGCAGTTCTTC. It translates to CASSRGGALDEQFF.

The V and J genes are TRBV6-6 and TRBJ2-5, with D perhaps TRBD1 (6 bases). The CDR3 is 14 amino acids. V was shortened by 5 bases and J by 3 bases, with 13 bases between the two germline ends. CDR1 is MNHNY and CDR2 is SVGAGI in the germline V gene (reference sequence). Here the CDR3 reads CASSPQGNEETQYF. The DNA for the CDR3 is TGTGCCAGCAGTCCACAGGGAAATGAAGAGACCCAGTACTTC.

The chain recombines TRBV7-2 with TRBJ2-7; maybe TRBD1 (5 bases). The ends were cut back, 7 bases at V and 5 bases at J, with 21 bases in the middle. Germline V CDR1 and CDR2: SGHTA, FQGNSA. There are 15 residues in the CDR3. The DNA of the CDR3 is TGTGCCAGCAACCTTCCGGGCAGGGTTTTGGACGAGCAGTACTTC. Its translation is CASNLPGRVLDEQYF.

The rearrangement uses TRBV6-5 and TRBJ2-7, with no clear D. Trimming removed 0 bases at V and 2 bases at J, with 8 bases between. The germline V gene encodes CDR1 MNHEY and CDR2 SVGAGI. The CDR3 spans 14 residues. The CDR3 loop reads CASSYSATTYEQYF. The CDR3 DNA reads TGTGCCAGCAGTTACTCGGCGACAACCTACGAGCAGTACTTC.

The chain is built from TRBV5-1 and TRBJ1-2; 7 bases line up with TRBD1. CDR1 and CDR2 (germline): SGHRS, YFSETQ. V was pared by 4 bases and J by 7 bases, with 16 bases of the junction left unmatched. There are 16 residues in the CDR3. The CDR3 loop is CASSPGTGAPKSGYTF. The CDR3 DNA reads as TGCGCCAGCAGCCCAGGAACAGGGGCCCCTAAATCTGGCTACACCTTC.

The chain has TRBV5-4 and TRBJ1-1; D gene unclear. The germline V gene has CDR1 SGHNT and CDR2 YYREEE (reference sequence). The CDR3 totals 15 residues. The V gene lost 0 bases and the J gene lost 7 bases, with 16 bases spanning the gap. The CDR3 region has the DNA TGTGCCAGCAGCTTGGCCCTCGGCGGGTACTATGAAGCTTTCTTT. Encoded protein: CASSLALGGYYEAFF.

This chain links TRBV6-5 with TRBJ1-2; 7 bases map to TRBD1. CDR3 length: 15 residues. The V gene's germline CDR1 is MNHEY and CDR2 SVGAGI. The trim removed 1 base at V and 3 bases at J, leaving 5 bases unmatched. The CDR3 loop is CASSYFVRGDYGYTF. Here the CDR3 DNA reads TGTGCCAGCAGTTACTTTGTCAGGGGGGACTATGGCTACACCTTC.

In regard to this clone: At one end the junction does not follow the germline gene, possibly because of a read error. The chain joins TRBV18 to TRBJ1-3; D unresolved. Germline V gene sequence: CDR1 KGHSH, CDR2 LQKENI. The CDR3 runs 17 residues. In DNA form, the CDR3 reads TGTGCCAGCTCACCACTGGGCAGATCGATCTCTCGAAACACCATATATTTT. Translation: CASSPLGRSISRNTIYF. Combining the CDR3 with reference TRBV18 and TRBJ1-3 gives the whole variable domain NAGVMQNPRHLVRRRGQEARLRCSPMKGHSHVYWYRQLPEEGLKFMVYLQKENIIDESGMPKERFSAEFPKEGPSILRIQQVVRGDSAAYFCASSPLGRSISRNTIYFGEGSWLTVV.

The V gene is TRBV9, the J gene TRBJ2-1; D might be TRBD2 (7 bases). V lost 3 bases and J 0 bases, leaving 10 bases between the germline ends. The CDR3 is 15 residues long. Germline lookup yields CDR1 SGDLS and CDR2 YYNGEE. CDR3 residues: CASSGGGRSYNEQFF. CDR3 DNA: TGTGCCAGCAGCGGGGGGGGCCGCTCCTACAATGAGCAGTTCTTC.

The gene calls are TRBV5-1 and TRBJ2-7, with D tentatively TRBD1 (6 bases). Germline V CDR1 and CDR2: SGHRS, YFSETQ. V was trimmed by 1 base and J by 0 bases, leaving 11 bases between them. The CDR3 extends over 15 amino acids. The CDR3 loop reads CASSLQGTRSYEQYF. Written as DNA, the CDR3 is TGCGCCAGCAGCTTGCAAGGGACACGCTCCTACGAGCAGTACTTC.

This clone was recorded only once. The chain has TRBV4-3 and TRBJ1-3; no reliable D call. Germline CDR1 and CDR2: LGHNA and YSLEER. V was clipped by 0 bases and J by 2 bases, with 11 bases between them. The CDR3 has 16 residues. As DNA, the CDR3 is TGCGCCAGCAGCCAAGAAGGGTTGCCACCTGGAAACACCATATATTTT. Encoded protein: CASSQEGLPPGNTIYF.

The chain employs TRBV20-1 and TRBJ1-2; D is ambiguous. The CDR3 has 10 residues. Germline V CDR1 and CDR2: DFQATT, SNEGSKA (reference sequence). Trimming pared 6 bases from V and 8 bases from J, leaving 10 bases between. In DNA form, the CDR3 reads TGCAGTGCACTCCTTGGGGGCTACACCTTC. It codes for CSALLGGYTF.

The chain is built from TRBV2 and TRBJ1-2, with 8 bases aligning to TRBD1. The CDR3 spans 14 residues. J gave up 2 bases and V 5 bases, and 4 bases lay outside the gene matches. In germline, CDR1 is SNHLY, CDR2 FYNNEI. CDR3 residues: CASSPGQVNYGYTF. The CDR3 coding sequence is TGTGCCAGCAGTCCGGGACAGGTGAACTATGGCTACACCTTC.

The rearrangement links TRBV6-4 to TRBJ2-2, with TRBD1 matching over 7 bases. The CDR3 sequence is 17 residues long. Per germline, CDR1 MRHNA and CDR2 SNTAGT. After removal of 6 bases from V and 5 bases from J, the junction contained 15 bases not matched to a gene. CDR3 amino acids: CASSPSPQTGKTGELFF. CDR3 bases: TGTGCCAGCAGCCCCAGCCCACAGACAGGGAAAACCGGGGAGCTGTTTTTT.

This clone was recorded only once. V and J are TRBV5-1 and TRBJ2-1; D tentatively reads TRBD1 or TRBD2 (5 bases each). Between the trimmed V and J ends, which lost 4 bases and 2 bases, there was a span of 7 bases. Germline V gives CDR1 SGHRS, CDR2 YFSETQ. The CDR3 length is 13 residues. The CDR3 sequence is CASSRDPYNEQFF. Written as DNA, the CDR3 is TGCGCCAGCAGCCGGGACCCCTACAATGAGCAGTTCTTC.

The V call is TRBV7-2, the J call TRBJ1-2; the D is unclear. The germline V gene encodes CDR1 SGHTA and CDR2 FQGNSA. This CDR3 spans 15 amino acids. V lost 4 bases and J 6 bases, leaving 18 bases between the germline ends. The CDR3 loop reads CASSSTGTGEDGYTF. For the CDR3, the DNA is TGTGCCAGCAGCTCGACGGGCACTGGGGAGGATGGCTACACCTTC.

The V and J genes are TRBV2 and TRBJ2-7, with 9 bases identical to TRBD1. V shed 6 bases and J 7 bases; nucleotides not matched to a gene: 16. The CDR3 has 16 amino acids. Germline loops: CDR1 SNHLY, CDR2 FYNNEI. The CDR3 DNA sequence: TGTGCCAGCAGATTATTCGGGACAGGGTACGCGGAGGAGCAGTACTTC. This translates into CASRLFGTGYAEEQYF.

J is TRBJ2-1 and V is TRBV7-3, with D possibly called TRBD1 or TRBD2 (5 bases each). Trimming cost V 4 bases and J 4 bases, with 14 bases left between them. Germline V gives CDR1 SGHTA, CDR2 FQGTGA. The CDR3 contains 15 residues. The CDR3: CASSSGGGGYNEQFF. CDR3 nucleotides: TGTGCCAGCAGCTCCGGTGGGGGTGGGTACAATGAGCAGTTCTTC.

The genes are TRBV7-3 and TRBJ2-1; TRBD1 or TRBD2 may be the D gene (5 bases each). Trimming shortened V by 5 bases and J by 7 bases, and 12 bases separated the two germline ends. Germline CDR1 reads SGHTA; CDR2 reads FQGTGA. This CDR3 is 13 amino acids long. The CDR3, as DNA: TGTGCCAGCAGCGCGAGGGGCGGGAATGAGCAGTTCTTC. Translated, it gives CASSARGGNEQFF.

The chain combines TRBV27 with TRBJ1-2; D is perhaps TRBD1 (5 bases). CDR3 length: 16 amino acids. V gave up 8 bases and J gave up 2 bases, with 21 bases separating them. In germline, CDR1 is MNHEY, CDR2 SMNVEV (reference sequence). The DNA of the CDR3 is TGTGCCAGCTGGGGCATCACCTTAACCTCGAACTATGGCTACACCTTC. It specifies CASWGITLTSNYGYTF.

The genes are TRBV10-3 and TRBJ2-2; a weak D match, TRBD1 (5 bases). The germline gives CDR1 ENHRY, CDR2 SYGVKD. Trimming took 0 bases from V and 7 from J, leaving 12 bases between them. CDR3 size: 15 residues. The CDR3 bases are TGTGCCATCAGTGAGTCAGGGGCGATCCTCGGGGAGCTGTTTTTT. It is translated as CAISESGAILGELFF.

This clone was seen a handful of times. The chain joins TRBV12-3 or TRBV12-4 to TRBJ1-1; D is uncertain. CDR3 length equals 13 residues. V dropped 5 bases and J dropped 3 bases, with 10 bases sitting between them. CDR3 residues: CASSREVYTEAFF. The CDR3 region has the DNA TGTGCCAGCAGTCGAGAGGTGTACACTGAAGCTTTCTTT.